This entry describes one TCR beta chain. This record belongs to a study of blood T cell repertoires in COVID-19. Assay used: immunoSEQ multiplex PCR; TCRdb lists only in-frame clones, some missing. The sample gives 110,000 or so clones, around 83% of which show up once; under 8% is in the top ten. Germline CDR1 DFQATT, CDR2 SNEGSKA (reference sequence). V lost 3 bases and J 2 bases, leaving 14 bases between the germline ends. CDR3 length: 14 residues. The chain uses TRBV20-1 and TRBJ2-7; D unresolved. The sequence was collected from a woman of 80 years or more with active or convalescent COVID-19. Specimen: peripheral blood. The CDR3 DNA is TGCAGTGCTAGTATACTCGTCCCGCCCTACGAGCAGTACTTC. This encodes CSASILVPPYEQYF.